This T cell receptor (beta chain) comes out of a study of T-cell memory formation after mild COVID-19. Whole-study context: For the most part, TCR clusters were specific to one donor.

Study findings and constraints: The study detected some responding clones in pre-infection memory, suggesting cross-reactive memory joined.

This clonotype was observed a handful of times. Its specificity is unknown. TCRdb re-derived calls from the 5' RACE reads in MiXCR, one entry per CDR3 protein. In the table there are more than 450,000 distinct CDR3 sequences, roughly 18% of which are singletons. The CDR3 is 15 amino acids. Germline V CDR1 and CDR2: SGHDT, YYEEEE. V was clipped by 0 bases and J by 6 bases, with 16 bases between them. This clonotype originated in an adult woman who had mild COVID-19 (a few samples of this study predate the infection). Cell type and time point are not known. The chain carries TRBV5-6 and TRBJ2-7; tentative D call: TRBD1 (5 bases). The sample taken for sequencing was PBMCs or a T cell subset sorted from them (not recorded which). The CDR3 protein is CASSLVRRVLSEQYF. In DNA, the CDR3 is TGTGCCAGCAGCTTGGTACGCAGGGTTCTCTCCGAGCAGTACTTC.